This TCR beta chain was documented in a study of chemoradiotherapy in HPV16-positive cancers. The study's findings and limits: HPV-responsive T-cell expansion during chemoradiotherapy was linked to improved recurrence-free survival in HPV16-positive patients.

TCRdb's copy holds only in-frame clones and misses some; the assay was immunoSEQ multiplex PCR. The table includes roughly 14,000 clones, approximately 90% detected once. About this clone itself: What it binds is unknown.

Repeated repertoire sampling spanned the course of chemoradiotherapy. The CDR3 covers 13 residues. Trimming cost V 3 bases and J 7 bases, with 12 bases left between them. The chain uses TRBV23-1 and TRBJ1-1; D call uncertain. TRBV23-1 counts as an open reading frame of uncertain function. The specimen was blood, collected from a patient who underwent chemoradiotherapy. The TCR originated in a human donor with HPV-associated anogenital cancer. The CDR3 coding sequence is TGCGCCAGCAGTCATCATAACAGCGTTGAAGCTTTCTTT. This encodes CASSHHNSVEAFF.